The 8 T cell receptor beta chains presented below share a single source sample, sequenced in a study of blood T cells in healthy people across ages. With a J-beta primer mix and a sample-barcoded 5' primer, a second PCR ran roughly 6 to 12 cycles. In TCRdb, the 5' RACE reads were re-called with MiXCR into one record per CDR3 protein. The table lists hundreds of thousands of distinct CDR3 sequences, about 61% of them singletons, with roughly 26% in the top ten. Material for sequencing was blood. All receptors derive from a man aged 35-49 years in good health.

This clonotype turned up a few times. This chain uses TRBV7-2 with TRBJ2-1; 10 nucleotides line up with TRBD2. CDR1 and CDR2 (germline): SGHTA, FQGNSA. Germline trimming cut 5 bases from V and 9 bases from J; bases unmatched to any gene: 13. CDR3 length: 16 residues. In DNA form, the CDR3 reads TGTGCCAGCAGCCCGCGAGCTAGCGGGGGATTAGTTGAGCAGTTCTTC. This gives the protein CASSPRASGGLVEQFF.

This sequence joins TRBV28 and TRBJ2-7, with 8 bases fitting TRBD1. This CDR3 is built from 15 residues. J gave up 5 bases and V 4 bases, and 10 bases lay outside the gene matches. CDR1 MDHEN and CDR2 SYDVKM come from the germline V gene. The CDR3 region is CASSYQGQGANEQYF. The CDR3 DNA reads as TGTGCCAGCAGTTACCAAGGACAGGGCGCGAACGAGCAGTACTTC.

This rearrangement joins TRBV7-2 to TRBJ1-4, with D maybe TRBD1 (5 bases). The CDR3 spans 17 residues. V was shortened by 5 bases and J by 0 bases, with 16 bases between the two germline ends. Germline V gene data show CDR1 as SGHTA and CDR2 as FQGNSA. The DNA of the CDR3 is TGTGCCAGCAGCCTAGTCCCGGGACGGGCAACTAATGAAAAACTGTTTTTT. Its translation is CASSLVPGRATNEKLFF.

This clonotype appeared a few times. The rearrangement uses TRBV6-5 and TRBJ1-2; 7 nucleotides align to TRBD1. This CDR3 contains 14 residues. The J segment lost 5 bases and the V segment lost 2 bases, leaving 5 bases of the junction unmatched. CDR1 is MNHEY and CDR2 is SVGAGI in the germline V gene. CDR3 DNA: TGTGCCAGCAGTTACGGGACAGCTCCTTATGGCTACACCTTC. Its translation: CASSYGTAPYGYTF.

CDR3 protein: CAIEPPLETQYF. The CDR3 nucleotides read TGTGCCATCGAACCTCCCTTGGAGACCCAGTACTTC. The chain links TRBV7-2 to TRBJ2-5, with D unclear. CDR1 and CDR2 (germline): SGHTA, FQGNSA. Trimming pared 10 bases from V and 5 bases from J, leaving 14 bases between. The CDR3 length is 12 residues.

This chain connects TRBV7-9 to TRBJ2-5; D may correspond to TRBD1 or TRBD2 (5 bases each). The germline V gene encodes CDR1 SEHNR and CDR2 FQNEAQ (reference sequence). The germline V and J ends were trimmed by 5 bases and 7 bases, with 23 bases remaining between them. The CDR3 has 16 amino acids. CDR3 sequence: CASSPLGASAGGTQYF. The CDR3 coding sequence is TGTGCCAGCAGCCCTCTCGGGGCTTCGGCCGGTGGGACCCAGTACTTC.

This clonotype was observed a handful of times. V is TRBV10-3 and J is TRBJ2-1; TRBD2 matches 13 bases. The CDR3 has 21 residues. The ends lost 2 bases at V and 0 bases at J; junction bases unmatched: 13. Germline V gene data show CDR1 as ENHRY and CDR2 as SYGVKD. This chain's CDR3 is CAISEPLTGLAGVLSYNEQFF. The CDR3, as DNA: TGTGCCATCAGTGAGCCGCTGACTGGACTAGCGGGGGTTCTCTCCTACAATGAGCAGTTCTTC.

This chain connects TRBV20-1 to TRBJ1-6; D gene ambiguous. Trimming stripped 1 base from V and 0 bases from J, with 19 bases between. This CDR3 contains 19 residues. CDR1 is DFQATT, CDR2 SNEGSKA, per germline (reference sequence). The CDR3 protein is CSARVTGVSLSSYNSPLHF. The CDR3 nucleotides read TGCAGTGCTAGAGTAACCGGAGTCTCCCTCAGCTCCTATAATTCACCCCTCCACTTT.